This is a list of T cell receptor beta chains from one sample in a study of blood T cell repertoires in COVID-19. Data came from immunoSEQ multiplex PCR; TCRdb stores just in-frame clones and leaves some out. The table has 350,000 to 400,000 clones, 75% to 90% seen once. The material sequenced was PBMCs or T cells enriched from blood (not recorded which). The receptors stem from a man between 18 and 35 years old who had recovered from COVID-19. CDR3s include the opening cysteine and the closing phenylalanine or tryptophan. D genes are given only for firm matches. The listing skips clone size in some rows; elsewhere it reads once, few, many or a size class.

>NA|TRBV2|TRBJ1-1|14|TRBD1
CASTLTGAGTEAFF
TGTGCCAGCACCCTGACAGGGGCGGGCACTGAAGCTTTCTTT
>few|TRBV7-8|TRBJ1-5|15|TRBD1
CASSLGDRVRGPQHF
TGTGCCAGCAGCTTAGGGGACAGGGTCCGGGGCCCCCAGCATTTT
>NA|TRBV7-9|TRBJ1-1|15|TRBD1
CASSNSDRAATEAFF
TGTGCCAGCAGCAACTCAGACAGGGCCGCCACTGAAGCTTTCTTT
>once|TRBV5-6|TRBJ1-2|15|TRBD1
CASFWATGGNYGYTF
TGTGCCAGCTTTTGGGCGACAGGGGGAAATTATGGCTACACCTTC
>NA|TRBV28|TRBJ1-2|12|NA
CASSLQGSGYTF
TGTGCCAGCAGTCTTCAGGGATCTGGCTACACCTTC
>NA|TRBV15|TRBJ2-1|15|TRBD2
CATSTGTSGSYEQFF
TGTGCCACCAGCACAGGGACTAGCGGGAGCTATGAGCAGTTCTTC
>NA|TRBV3-1/TRBV3-2|TRBJ1-2|15|NA
CASSQDFVQGYGYTF
TGTGCCAGCAGCCAAGATTTCGTACAGGGCTATGGCTACACCTTC
>NA|TRBV14|TRBJ1-6|15|NA
CASSPRSAGNSPLHF
TGTGCCAGCAGCCCGCGCTCCGCGGGGAATTCACCCCTCCACTTT
>NA|TRBV10-3|TRBJ1-1|15|NA
CAISGNRAPNTEAFF
TGTGCCATCAGTGGAAACAGGGCGCCCAACACTGAAGCTTTCTTT
>NA|TRBV11-2|TRBJ1-3|15|NA
CASSSTRGSGNTIYF
TGTGCCAGCAGCTCCACGCGGGGCTCTGGAAACACCATATATTTT
>NA|TRBV10-3|TRBJ2-2|17|TRBD1
CAISLLPGTENTGELFF
TGTGCCATCAGTCTTCTACCCGGGACAGAGAACACCGGGGAGCTGTTTTTT
>NA|TRBV5-4|TRBJ1-1|14|NA
CASSLRFHGTEAFF
TGTGCCAGCAGCTTGCGGTTTCACGGCACTGAAGCTTTCTTT
>NA|TRBV27|TRBJ1-3|13|NA
CASRPPGRNTIYF
TGTGCCAGCAGGCCCCCGGGGAGAAACACCATATATTTT
>NA|TRBV27|TRBJ1-3|15|TRBD1
CASSLLGGGGNTIYF
TGTGCCAGCAGTTTATTAGGGGGCGGTGGAAACACCATATATTTT
>once|TRBV24-1|TRBJ2-7|13|NA
CATSDLGSREQYF
TGTGCCACCAGTGACCTCGGGTCTCGCGAGCAGTACTTC
>NA|TRBV5-5|TRBJ2-4|16|NA
CASSLGLGEVGNIQYF
TGTGCCAGCAGCTTGGGGTTGGGGGAGGTGGGAAACATTCAGTACTTC
>NA|TRBV6-1|TRBJ2-1|16|NA
CASSATGTGVGDEQFF
TGTGCCAGCAGTGCAACCGGGACGGGGGTAGGCGATGAGCAGTTCTTC
>NA|TRBV5-4|TRBJ2-1|13|TRBD1
CASSPTGNGEQFF
TGTGCCAGCAGCCCGACAGGGAACGGCGAGCAGTTCTTC
>NA|TRBV11-3|TRBJ2-5|17|TRBD2
CASSIRLAGGVQETQYF
TGTGCCAGCAGCATCAGACTAGCGGGAGGCGTTCAAGAGACCCAGTACTTC
>NA|TRBV2|TRBJ2-5|14|NA
CASEPTGGQETQYF
TGTGCCAGCGAACCCACCGGGGGCCAAGAGACCCAGTACTTC
>NA|TRBV5-4|TRBJ1-3|15|TRBD1
CASSRQGDSGNTIYF
TGTGCCAGCAGCCGGCAGGGGGATTCTGGAAACACCATATATTTT
>NA|TRBV5-8|TRBJ1-1|15|TRBD1
CASSLYQGARTEAFF
TGTGCCAGCAGCTTGTATCAGGGGGCGAGGACTGAAGCTTTCTTT
>NA|TRBV7-3|TRBJ2-7|15|TRBD1
CASSGGQGASYEQYF
TGTGCCAGCAGCGGTGGACAGGGGGCTTCCTACGAGCAGTACTTC
>NA|TRBV28|TRBJ2-1|15|NA
CASRPQRGGNNEQFF
TGTGCCAGCAGGCCCCAGAGGGGGGGGAACAATGAGCAGTTCTTC
>NA|TRBV12-5|TRBJ2-5|13|NA
CASGRQAQETQYF
TGTGCTAGTGGCCGACAGGCCCAAGAGACCCAGTACTTC
>many|TRBV27|TRBJ2-5|13|TRBD1
CASGTGGGETQYF
TGTGCCAGCGGAACAGGGGGCGGAGAGACCCAGTACTTC
>NA|TRBV6-1|TRBJ2-7|16|TRBD1
CASSETPGQPIYEQYF
TGTGCCAGCAGTGAGACCCCGGGACAGCCTATCTACGAGCAGTACTTC
>NA|TRBV18|TRBJ1-1|17|TRBD1
CASSPRLTGGSRTEAFF
TGTGCCAGCTCACCACGCTTGACAGGGGGGTCACGCACTGAAGCTTTCTTT
>NA|TRBV21-1|TRBJ2-3|18|NA
CASSKAFRTGERADTQYF
TGTGCCAGCAGCAAAGCTTTTCGGACAGGGGAGCGGGCAGATACGCAGTATTTT
>few|TRBV4-2|TRBJ2-1|17|NA
CASSRSSGHGAYNEQFF
TGTGCCAGCAGTCGCTCAAGCGGCCATGGGGCCTACAATGAGCAGTTCTTC
>few|TRBV7-9|TRBJ2-1|13|NA
CASSLGGENEQFF
TGTGCCAGCAGCTTGGGGGGTGAGAATGAGCAGTTCTTC
>NA|TRBV6-2/TRBV6-3|TRBJ2-1|17|NA
CASSSYSGDFSYNEQFF
TGTGCCAGCAGTTCCTACAGCGGTGACTTCTCCTACAATGAGCAGTTCTTC
>NA|TRBV6-1|TRBJ2-2|13|TRBD1
CASSEAPTGWLFF
TGTGCCAGCAGTGAAGCCCCGACAGGGTGGCTGTTTTTT
>NA|TRBV7-8|TRBJ2-1|13|NA
CASSLDPSNEQFF
TGTGCCAGCAGCTTAGACCCTAGTAATGAGCAGTTCTTC
>NA|TRBV29-1|TRBJ2-1|14|NA
CSVLLAATYNEQFF
TGCAGCGTTTTGTTAGCGGCTACCTACAATGAGCAGTTCTTC
>NA|TRBV9|TRBJ2-3|16|NA
CASSVAPVAVVDTQYF
TGTGCCAGCAGCGTAGCTCCTGTGGCGGTGGTAGATACGCAGTATTTT
>NA|TRBV5-6|TRBJ2-7|16|TRBD1
CASSPTTTGSPYEQYF
TGTGCCAGCAGCCCCACAACGACAGGGTCACCCTACGAGCAGTACTTC
>NA|TRBV5-1|TRBJ1-5|18|NA
CASSLGPQGRGGNQPQHF
TGCGCCAGCAGCTTGGGCCCCCAAGGGAGGGGTGGCAATCAGCCCCAGCATTTT
>NA|TRBV12-3/TRBV12-4|TRBJ2-7|13|TRBD1
CASSYSDRGEQYF
TGTGCCAGCAGTTACTCGGACAGGGGCGAGCAGTACTTC
>once|TRBV27|TRBJ2-7|14|TRBD1
CASTSGTGNYEQYF
TGTGCCAGCACCTCCGGGACAGGCAACTACGAGCAGTACTTC
>NA|TRBV9|TRBJ2-7|16|NA
CASSVATGGLGLEQYF
TGTGCCAGCAGCGTAGCTACCGGGGGATTAGGGCTCGAGCAGTACTTC
>NA|TRBV6-5|TRBJ1-1|15|NA
CASSYSPDLNTEAFF
TGTGCCAGCAGTTACTCGCCGGACTTGAACACTGAAGCTTTCTTT
>NA|TRBV11-2|TRBJ1-1|14|NA
CASSFNRKNTEAFF
TGTGCCAGCAGCTTTAACAGGAAAAACACTGAAGCTTTCTTT
>NA|TRBV28|TRBJ1-5|14|NA
CASSWGDSNQPQHF
TGTGCCAGCAGTTGGGGAGACAGCAATCAGCCCCAGCATTTT
>NA|TRBV6-5|TRBJ1-4|14|NA
CASRLARANEKLFF
TGTGCCAGCAGATTAGCCCGAGCTAATGAAAAACTGTTTTTT
>NA|TRBV7-3|TRBJ2-2|12|NA
CASSPTSGELFF
TGTGCCAGCAGCCCTACGTCCGGGGAGCTGTTTTTT
>once|TRBV28|TRBJ1-2|14|TRBD1
CASLAGTELYGYTF
TGTGCCAGCTTGGCCGGGACAGAATTGTATGGCTACACCTTC
>NA|TRBV5-1|TRBJ2-2|15|TRBD1
CASSAGQGGTGELFF
TGCGCCAGCAGCGCGGGACAGGGAGGGACCGGGGAGCTGTTTTTT
>NA|TRBV4-1|TRBJ1-2|17|NA
CASSQEGSSGGPYGYTF
TGCGCCAGCAGCCAAGAAGGATCCTCCGGGGGGCCCTATGGCTACACCTTC
>few|TRBV6-4|TRBJ1-1|13|NA
CASSEQVPNEAFF
TGTGCCAGCAGTGAGCAGGTCCCAAATGAAGCTTTCTTT
>few|TRBV4-2|TRBJ1-2|14|TRBD1
CASSQGTGPSGYTF
TGTGCCAGCAGCCAAGGGACAGGGCCAAGCGGCTACACCTTC
>NA|TRBV5-1|TRBJ1-1|12|NA
CASSSSGAEAFF
TGCGCCAGCAGCTCATCAGGGGCTGAAGCTTTCTTT